This T cell receptor (beta chain) was sequenced in a study of T cell responses to AZD1222 COVID-19 vaccine. Study findings and constraints: Receipt of two AZD1222 doses was followed by a rise in Spike-specific TCR breadth and depth. Donors skewed white British and female; clonal diversity was possibly underestimated.

Here immunoSEQ multiplex PCR was the method, and the copy in TCRdb shows in-frame clones only, minus some. This table has approximately 160,000 clones, less than 95% appearing once. In the case of this clone: Antigen unknown.

V shed 2 bases and J shed 6 bases, with 14 bases lying between them. This CDR3 has 15 residues. Germline V CDR1 and CDR2: LNHDA, SQIVND (reference sequence). The input for sequencing was peripheral blood, taken on day 0 of AZD1222 vaccination. The clonotype was recovered from an adult in good health. The chain carries TRBV19 and TRBJ1-5; D unclear. DNA for the CDR3: TGTGCCAGTAGTATATCCAGACGAGTGATTCAGCCCCAGCATTTT. It specifies CASSISRRVIQPQHF.